This T cell receptor beta chain was sequenced during a study of cytomegalovirus exposure and HLA in healthy donors. Study at large: Of all 400 or so donors who were genotyped, around 79% belonged to the Caucasian-associated ancestry cluster.

The study ran its PCR with 60 Vbeta and 13 Jbeta primers. TCRdb's copy holds only in-frame clones and misses some; the assay was immunoSEQ multiplex PCR. The sample includes fewer than 95,000 clones, 85% of them seen just once. This CDR3 comprises 13 residues. Per the germline V gene, CDR1 is SSHAT and CDR2 is FNYEAQ (reference sequence). Concerning this clone itself: Relative to the germline gene, one junction end is altered; a read error may explain this.

The sequenced material came from PBMCs. The sequence was collected from a man in his forties in good health and CMV-seropositive. The V call is TRBV7-7, the J call TRBJ1-2, with 10 positions matching TRBD1. CDR3 in amino acids: CASSPTGGSGYTF. For the CDR3, the DNA is TGTGCTAGCAGCCCGACAGGGGGCAGTGGCTACACCTTC.